Following are 9 T cell receptor beta chains from one sample sequenced in a study of blood T cell repertoires in COVID-19. Generated by immunoSEQ multiplex PCR, the TCRdb table keeps only in-frame clones and is missing some. The data show hundreds of thousands of clones, almost 90% seen once. Sequencing was performed on PBMCs or T cells enriched from blood (not recorded which). These receptors came from a woman younger than 35 with acute COVID-19.

Regarding this clone: Other DNA sequences from this sample encode an identical CDR3 as well. The chain combines TRBV27 with TRBJ2-7; no reliable D call. V lost 6 bases, J lost 2 bases, and 5 bases lay in between. In germline, CDR1 is MNHEY, CDR2 SMNVEV (reference sequence). The CDR3 is 11 amino acids. The CDR3 sequence is CASSPTYEQYF. Here the CDR3 DNA reads TGTGCCAGCAGCCCCACCTACGAGCAGTACTTC.

V and J are TRBV28 and TRBJ1-1; the D gene is possibly TRBD1 (5 bases). The CDR3 runs 18 residues. The V and J ends lost 5 bases and 0 bases respectively, with 22 bases between them. Germline V gene data show CDR1 as MDHEN and CDR2 as SYDVKM. CDR3 protein: CASSLRDRFPIMNTEAFF. CDR3 coding DNA: TGTGCCAGCAGTCTCCGAGACAGATTCCCAATCATGAACACTGAAGCTTTCTTT.

The chain employs TRBV27 and TRBJ2-7, with D perhaps TRBD1 (6 bases). Trimming stripped 5 bases from V and 2 bases from J, with 13 bases between. The germline V gene has CDR1 MNHEY and CDR2 SMNVEV (reference sequence). The CDR3 has 14 amino acids. The CDR3 region is CASSIKTGTYEQYF. CDR3 DNA: TGTGCCAGCAGTATCAAGACAGGAACCTACGAGCAGTACTTC.

The rearrangement links TRBV3-1 (or the pseudogene TRBV3-2) to TRBJ2-6; possible D gene TRBD2, 6 bases. The CDR3 is 17 amino acids. CDR1 is LGHDT, CDR2 YNNKEL, per germline (reference sequence). V was cut by 3 bases and J by 1 base, with 13 bases left in between. The CDR3 nucleotides read TGTGCCAGCAGCCATCGGAGGGGAGTTTCTGGGGCCAACGTCCTGACTTTC. As protein: CASSHRRGVSGANVLTF.

The rearrangement links TRBV9 to TRBJ2-3; 12 positions agree with TRBD2. Trimming cost V 4 bases and J 2 bases; bases outside gene matches: 11. CDR1 is SGDLS, CDR2 YYNGEE, per germline. The CDR3 loop spans 18 amino acids. The CDR3 bases are TGTGCCAGCAGCCCCCTTCTAGCGGGAGGGCGGGTCACAGATACGCAGTATTTT. It translates to CASSPLLAGGRVTDTQYF. Together with reference TRBV9 and TRBJ2-3, the CDR3 gives the full variable domain: DSGVTQTPKHLITATGQRVTLRCSPRSGDLSVYWYQQSLDQGLQFLIQYYNGEERAKGNILERFSAQQFPDLHSELNLSSLELGDSALYFCASSPLLAGGRVTDTQYFGPGTRLTVL.

The chain is built from TRBV5-1 and TRBJ2-5; 10 nucleotides match TRBD1. The CDR3 runs 15 residues. Germline CDR1 SGHRS, CDR2 YFSETQ. V dropped 3 bases and J dropped 1; count of bases not matched to a gene: 3. The CDR3 DNA follows: TGCGCCAGCAGCTCCGGGACAGGGGTCCAAGAGACCCAGTACTTC. It encodes CASSSGTGVQETQYF.

This clone has a single count. The rearrangement uses TRBV28 and TRBJ2-3; tentative D call: TRBD2 (6 bases). CDR1 is MDHEN, CDR2 SYDVKM, per germline. The CDR3 totals 14 residues. V was shortened by 5 bases and J by 4 bases, with 13 bases between the two germline ends. The chain's CDR3 is CASSLTSKADTQYF. CDR3 in DNA: TGTGCCAGCAGTCTTACTAGCAAGGCAGATACGCAGTATTTT.

V gene TRBV12-3 or TRBV12-4 combines with J gene TRBJ1-1; D gene uncertain. The CDR3 is made up of 13 amino acids. V lost 7 bases and J 0 bases, leaving 9 bases between the germline ends. As DNA, the CDR3 is TGTGCCAGCATCATCCAGATGAACACTGAAGCTTTCTTT. Protein sequence: CASIIQMNTEAFF.

This chain connects TRBV15 to TRBJ2-6; tentatively, D is TRBD1 (6 bases). Germline values: CDR1 LNHNV, CDR2 YYDKDF (reference sequence). The CDR3 contains 17 residues. Trimming took off 1 base at V and 4 bases at J, with 14 bases between the two ends. In DNA, the CDR3 is TGTGCCACCAGCAGAGGAATACAGGGTCCCGGGGCCAACGTCCTGACTTTC. Encoded protein: CATSRGIQGPGANVLTF.